A single sample is the source of the 6 T cell receptor beta chains below, sequenced in a study of CD8+ T cells in alopecia areata. Sequencing templates came from extracted RNA that was reverse transcribed into cDNA. The protocol was immunoSEQ multiplex PCR, while the TCRdb copy is restricted to in-frame clones and leaves out a portion. Counted here are over 100,000 clones, about 47% occurring once; the ten biggest clones make up approximately 19%. The sequencing used CD8+ T cells sorted from blood, collected at week 0. The receptors here all came from a human donor with alopecia areata.

In this sample, this clone turned up a few times. This chain joins TRBV29-1 and TRBJ2-2; 7 nucleotides line up with TRBD2. J gave up 4 bases and V 4 bases, and 3 bases lay outside the gene matches. The CDR3 runs to 13 residues. The germline gives CDR1 SQVTM, CDR2 ANQGSEA. CDR3 nucleotide sequence: TGCAGCGTTGTACTAGCGAGCACCGGGGAGCTGTTTTTT. Amino acid sequence: CSVVLASTGELFF.

A few counts support this clone. The rearrangement joins TRBV29-1 to TRBJ2-7; 8 bases agree with TRBD1. Germline lookup yields CDR1 SQVTM and CDR2 ANQGSEA. V lost 6 bases to trimming and J lost 5 bases; unmatched junction nucleotides: 9. This CDR3 region has 13 residues. In DNA, the CDR3 is TGCAGCGTCCGGACAGGGACCGTCCACGAGCAGTACTTC. It translates to CSVRTGTVHEQYF.

J is TRBJ1-2 and V is TRBV29-1; D is possibly TRBD1 (5 bases). CDR1 is SQVTM and CDR2 is ANQGSEA in the germline V gene. V shed 4 bases and J shed 1 base, with 13 bases lying between them. CDR3 length: 14 amino acids. Written as DNA, the CDR3 is TGCAGCGTTGTGGTGGGGACTTATAACTATGGCTACACCTTC. It encodes CSVVVGTYNYGYTF.

V and J are TRBV25-1 and TRBJ2-1; the D is unclear. V lost 5 bases and J 4 bases, leaving 9 bases between the germline ends. CDR1 and CDR2 from the germline V gene are MGHDK and SYGVNS. This CDR3 has 13 residues. CDR3 sequence (DNA): TGTGCCAGCAGTCCGGACGGGTACAATGAGCAGTTCTTC. Translated: CASSPDGYNEQFF.

This chain links TRBV27 with TRBJ2-3, with 10 positions matching TRBD2. Germline assignment: CDR1 MNHEY and CDR2 SMNVEV (reference sequence). With V trimmed by 5 bases and J by 5 bases, 4 bases remained unmatched. This CDR3 comprises 14 residues. The CDR3: CASSERGGGDTQYF. The CDR3 nucleotides are TGTGCCAGCAGTGAGCGGGGGGGAGGAGATACGCAGTATTTT.

V and J are TRBV15 and TRBJ1-2; 9 positions match TRBD1. The CDR3 sequence is 15 residues long. Germline trimming cut 0 bases from V and 6 bases from J; bases unmatched to any gene: 5. The germline V gene encodes CDR1 LNHNV and CDR2 YYDKDF (reference sequence). CDR3 sequence: CATSRDQGTGNGYTF. The CDR3 DNA reads TGTGCCACCAGCAGAGATCAAGGGACAGGGAATGGCTACACCTTC.